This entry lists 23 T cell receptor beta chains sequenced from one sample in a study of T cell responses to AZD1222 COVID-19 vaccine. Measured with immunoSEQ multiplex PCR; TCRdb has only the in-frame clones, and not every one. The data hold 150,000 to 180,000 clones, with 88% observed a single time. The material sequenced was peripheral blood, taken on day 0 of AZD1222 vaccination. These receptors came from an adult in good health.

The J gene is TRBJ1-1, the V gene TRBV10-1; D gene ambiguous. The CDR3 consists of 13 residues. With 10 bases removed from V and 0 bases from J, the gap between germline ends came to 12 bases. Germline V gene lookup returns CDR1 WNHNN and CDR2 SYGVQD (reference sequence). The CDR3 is CATRTAMNTEAFF. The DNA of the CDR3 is TGCGCCACCCGGACGGCAATGAACACTGAAGCTTTCTTT.

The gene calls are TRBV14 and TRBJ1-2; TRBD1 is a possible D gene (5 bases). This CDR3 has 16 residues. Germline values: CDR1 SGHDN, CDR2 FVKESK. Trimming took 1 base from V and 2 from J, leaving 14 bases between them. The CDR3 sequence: CASSQADGGGNYGYTF. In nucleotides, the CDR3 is TGTGCCAGCAGCCAAGCTGACGGGGGAGGAAACTATGGCTACACCTTC.

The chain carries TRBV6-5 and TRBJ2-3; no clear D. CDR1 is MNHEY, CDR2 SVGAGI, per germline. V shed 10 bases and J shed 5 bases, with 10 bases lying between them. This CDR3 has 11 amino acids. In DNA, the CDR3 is TGTGCCACCGGATGGGTAGATACGCAGTATTTT. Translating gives CATGWVDTQYF.

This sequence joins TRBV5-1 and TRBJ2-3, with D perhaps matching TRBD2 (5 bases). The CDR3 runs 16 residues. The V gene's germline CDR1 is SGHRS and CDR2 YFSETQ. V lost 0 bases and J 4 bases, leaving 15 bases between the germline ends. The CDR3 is CASSLGQTSGADTQYF. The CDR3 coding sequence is TGCGCCAGCAGCTTGGGCCAAACTAGTGGCGCAGATACGCAGTATTTT.

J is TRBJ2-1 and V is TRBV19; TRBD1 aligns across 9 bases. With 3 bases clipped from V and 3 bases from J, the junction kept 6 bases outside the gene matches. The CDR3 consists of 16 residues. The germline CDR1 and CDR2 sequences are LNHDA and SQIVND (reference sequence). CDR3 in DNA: TGTGCCAGTAGTATGCGGTGGGACAGGGTCTACAATGAGCAGTTCTTC. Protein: CASSMRWDRVYNEQFF.

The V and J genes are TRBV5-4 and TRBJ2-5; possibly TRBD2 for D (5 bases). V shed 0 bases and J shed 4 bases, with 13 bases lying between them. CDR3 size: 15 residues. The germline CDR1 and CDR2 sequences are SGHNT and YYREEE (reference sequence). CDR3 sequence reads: CASSLGELRVETQYF. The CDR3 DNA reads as TGTGCCAGCAGCTTGGGCGAGCTGCGGGTAGAGACCCAGTACTTC.

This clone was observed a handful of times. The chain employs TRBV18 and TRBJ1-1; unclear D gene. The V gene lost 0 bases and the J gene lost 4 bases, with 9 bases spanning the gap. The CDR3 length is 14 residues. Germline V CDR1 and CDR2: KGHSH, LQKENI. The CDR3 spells CASSPPGGSTEAFF. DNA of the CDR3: TGTGCCAGCTCACCACCAGGTGGTAGCACTGAAGCTTTCTTT.

DNA of the CDR3: TGTGCCAGCAGTTTAGCAGGGAGCTCCTACAATGAGCAGTTCTTC. Protein product: CASSLAGSSYNEQFF. This chain joins TRBV28 and TRBJ2-1; possibly TRBD1 or TRBD2 for D (5 bases each). The germline V and J ends were trimmed by 2 bases and 0 bases, with 8 bases remaining between them. The germline V gene has CDR1 MDHEN and CDR2 SYDVKM. This CDR3 has 15 residues.

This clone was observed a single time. The CDR3 loop reads CASSLTEETQYF. The CDR3 DNA reads as TGTGCCAGCAGTTTGACAGAAGAGACCCAGTACTTC. The genes are TRBV12-3 or TRBV12-4 and TRBJ2-5; a weak D match, TRBD1 (5 bases). V was trimmed by 3 bases and J by 3 bases, leaving 5 bases between them. This CDR3 comprises 12 residues.

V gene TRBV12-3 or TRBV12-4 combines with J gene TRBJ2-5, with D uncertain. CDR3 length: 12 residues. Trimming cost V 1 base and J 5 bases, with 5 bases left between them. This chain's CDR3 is CASSLGWETQYF. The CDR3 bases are TGTGCCAGCAGTTTAGGGTGGGAGACCCAGTACTTC.

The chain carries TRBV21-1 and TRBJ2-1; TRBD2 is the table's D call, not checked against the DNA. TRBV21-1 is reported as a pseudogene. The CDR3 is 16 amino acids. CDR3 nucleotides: TGTGCCAGCAGCAAAACGGGACTGGGCTCCTACAATGAGCAGTTCTTC. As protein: CASSKTGLGSYNEQFF.

CDR3 in DNA: TGTGCCAGCAGCTTGTTCCGGACAGGGGTAGGCGAGCAGTACTTC. Amino acids: CASSLFRTGVGEQYF. The V call is TRBV5-6, the J call TRBJ2-7; 9 bases map to TRBD1. The V segment lost 1 base and the J segment 6 bases; nucleotides outside the gene matches: 8. Germline V gene sequence: CDR1 SGHDT, CDR2 YYEEEE. This CDR3 is 15 amino acids long.

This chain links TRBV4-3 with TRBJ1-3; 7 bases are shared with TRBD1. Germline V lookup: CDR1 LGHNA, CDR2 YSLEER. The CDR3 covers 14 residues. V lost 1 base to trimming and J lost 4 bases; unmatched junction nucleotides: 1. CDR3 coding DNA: TGCGCCAGCAGCCAAGGACAGGGCGGAAACACCATATATTTT. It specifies CASSQGQGGNTIYF.

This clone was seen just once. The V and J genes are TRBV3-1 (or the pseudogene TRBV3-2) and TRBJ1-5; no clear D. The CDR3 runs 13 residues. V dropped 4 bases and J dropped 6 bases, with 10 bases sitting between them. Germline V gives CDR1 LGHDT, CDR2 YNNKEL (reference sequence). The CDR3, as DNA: TGTGCCAGCAGCCCGGGTCTCGGTCAGCCCCAGCATTTT. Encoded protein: CASSPGLGQPQHF.

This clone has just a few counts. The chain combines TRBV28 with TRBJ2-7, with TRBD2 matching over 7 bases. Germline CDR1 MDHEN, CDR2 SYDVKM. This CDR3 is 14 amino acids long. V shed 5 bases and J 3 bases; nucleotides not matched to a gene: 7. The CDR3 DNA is TGTGCCAGCAGTCCCCGGGGGGTTCGCTACGAGCAGTACTTC. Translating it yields CASSPRGVRYEQYF.

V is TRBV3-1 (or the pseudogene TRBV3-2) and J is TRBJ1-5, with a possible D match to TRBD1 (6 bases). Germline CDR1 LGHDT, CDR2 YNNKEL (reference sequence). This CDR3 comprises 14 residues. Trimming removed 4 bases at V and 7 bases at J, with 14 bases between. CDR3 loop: CASSREGEGQPQHF. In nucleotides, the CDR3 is TGTGCCAGCAGCCGGGAGGGGGAAGGACAGCCCCAGCATTTT.

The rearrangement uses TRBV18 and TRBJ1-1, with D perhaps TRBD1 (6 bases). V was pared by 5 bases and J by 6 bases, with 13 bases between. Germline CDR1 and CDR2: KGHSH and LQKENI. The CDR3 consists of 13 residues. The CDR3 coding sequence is TGTGCCAGCTCAATGATACAGGGCCCTGAAGCTTTCTTT. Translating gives CASSMIQGPEAFF.

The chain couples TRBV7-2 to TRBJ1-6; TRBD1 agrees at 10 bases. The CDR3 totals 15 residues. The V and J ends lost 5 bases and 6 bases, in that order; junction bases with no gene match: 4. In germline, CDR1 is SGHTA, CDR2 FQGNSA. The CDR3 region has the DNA TGTGCCAGCAGCACACGGACAGGGGGTAATTCACCCCTCCACTTT. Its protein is CASSTRTGGNSPLHF.

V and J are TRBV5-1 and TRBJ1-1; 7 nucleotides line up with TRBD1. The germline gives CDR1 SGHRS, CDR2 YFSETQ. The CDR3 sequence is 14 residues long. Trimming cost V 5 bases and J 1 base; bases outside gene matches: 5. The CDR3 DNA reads TGCGCCAGCAGTATGGGACAGCCGAACACTGAAGCTTTCTTT. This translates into CASSMGQPNTEAFF. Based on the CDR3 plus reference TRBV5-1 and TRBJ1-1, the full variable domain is KAGVTQTPRYLIKTRGQQVTLSCSPISGHRSVSWYQQTPGQGLQFLFEYFSETQRNKGNFPGRFSGRQFSNSRSEMNVSTLELGDSALYLCASSMGQPNTEAFFGQGTRLTVV.

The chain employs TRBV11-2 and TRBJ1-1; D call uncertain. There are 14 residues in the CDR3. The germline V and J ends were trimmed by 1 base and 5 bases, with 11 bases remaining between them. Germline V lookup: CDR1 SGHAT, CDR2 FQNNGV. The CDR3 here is CASSLVLGSTEAFF. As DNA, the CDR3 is TGTGCCAGCAGCTTAGTATTAGGGTCGACTGAAGCTTTCTTT.

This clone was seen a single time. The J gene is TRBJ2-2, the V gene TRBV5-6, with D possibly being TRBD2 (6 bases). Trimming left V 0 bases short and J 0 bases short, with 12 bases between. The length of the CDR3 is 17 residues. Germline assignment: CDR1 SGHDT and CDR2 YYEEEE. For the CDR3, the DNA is TGTGCCAGCAGCTTGGCTGCGGGGCCCGCGAACACCGGGGAGCTGTTTTTT. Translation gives CASSLAAGPANTGELFF.

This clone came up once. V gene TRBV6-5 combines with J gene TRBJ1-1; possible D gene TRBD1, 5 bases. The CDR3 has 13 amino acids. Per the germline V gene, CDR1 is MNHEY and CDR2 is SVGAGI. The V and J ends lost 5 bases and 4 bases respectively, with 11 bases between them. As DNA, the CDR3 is TGTGCCAGCAGTCAGACAAGGGGCACTGAAGCTTTCTTT. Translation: CASSQTRGTEAFF.

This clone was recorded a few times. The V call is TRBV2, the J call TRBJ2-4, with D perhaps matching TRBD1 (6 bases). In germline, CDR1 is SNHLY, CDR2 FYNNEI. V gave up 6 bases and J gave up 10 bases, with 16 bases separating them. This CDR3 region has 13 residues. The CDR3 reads CASRWGREGIQYF. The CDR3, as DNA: TGTGCCAGCAGGTGGGGGCGCGAGGGGATTCAGTACTTC. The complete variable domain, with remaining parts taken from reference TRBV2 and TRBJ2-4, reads EPEVTQTPSHQVTQMGQEVILRCVPISNHLYFYWYRQILGQKVEFLVSFYNNEISEKSEIFDDQFSVERPDGSNFTLKIRSTKLEDSAMYFCASRWGREGIQYFGAGTRLSVL.